Listed here is a single T cell receptor (beta chain). The antigen is undetermined. The CDR3 extends over 15 amino acids. V was shortened by 1 base and J by 3 bases, with 13 bases between the two germline ends. Germline CDR1 is SGHVS and CDR2 is FNYEAQ. This sample was taken from a study of OX40 agonist ivuxolimab in advanced cancers. Study-wide context: Patients took ivuxolimab, an agonistic anti-OX40 (CD134) antibody. Allowance was made for prior anti-PD-1, anti-PD-L1 or anti-CTLA-4 therapy, and about 37% had some. Regarding the study as a whole: The authors did not determine the antigen specificity of the expanded peripheral T cells.

Clones were read by immunoSEQ multiplex PCR, and TCRdb kept only the in-frame ones, dropping some. Here the sample spans about 20,000 clones, 85% to 90% being singletons. This receptor was taken from an adult with an advanced solid tumor such as melanoma, head and neck, liver or kidney cancer. The chain employs TRBV7-6 and TRBJ2-7; D gene unclear. The specimen comprised CD4+ or CD8+ T cells sorted from blood, sampled in a trial of the OX40 agonist ivuxolimab. CDR3 sequence (DNA): TGTGCCAGCAGCTTAGAAAACCCCCCCAACTACGAGCAGTACTTC. This translates into CASSLENPPNYEQYF.